This passage covers 19 T cell receptor beta chains from one sample sequenced in a study of T cell responses to AZD1222 COVID-19 vaccine. Here immunoSEQ multiplex PCR was the method, and the copy in TCRdb shows in-frame clones only, minus some. The table has roughly 180,000 clones, less than 95% seen once. Sequences were derived from peripheral blood, sampled on day 0 of AZD1222 vaccination. These receptors were obtained from an adult in good health.

This rearrangement joins TRBV2 to TRBJ1-2, with D hard to call. The V gene lost 6 bases and the J gene lost 12 bases, with 17 bases spanning the gap. The CDR3 has 12 residues. The germline V gene encodes CDR1 SNHLY and CDR2 FYNNEI. CDR3 sequence reads: CASRAPGVAHTF. The CDR3 nucleotides are TGTGCCAGCAGGGCGCCCGGGGTGGCGCACACCTTC.

This clone was found once. The CDR3 DNA reads as TGTGCCAGCAGAGAGGGTGGTGGTTCACCCCTCCACTTT. Translating it yields CASREGGGSPLHF. This rearrangement joins TRBV7-9 to TRBJ1-6; D unclear. In germline, CDR1 is SEHNR, CDR2 FQNEAQ (reference sequence). Deletions cut 6 bases from V and 9 bases from J, with 12 bases between. This CDR3 is 13 amino acids long.

The chain has TRBV7-2 and TRBJ1-4, with 11 bases identical to TRBD1. Germline V gives CDR1 SGHTA, CDR2 FQGNSA. J was trimmed by 3 bases and V by 5 bases; bases with no gene match: 8. The CDR3 has 17 amino acids. In DNA form, the CDR3 reads TGTGCCAGCAGCCTGATGGGACAGGGGGGTTCTAATGAAAAACTGTTTTTT. Protein sequence: CASSLMGQGGSNEKLFF.

CDR3 sequence: CASSEGTSGNTIYF. DNA of the CDR3: TGTGCCAGCAGTGAGGGCACCTCTGGAAACACCATATATTTT. The chain is built from TRBV2 and TRBJ1-3; no clear D gene. CDR1 is SNHLY, CDR2 FYNNEI, per germline. V was trimmed by 3 bases and J by 0 bases, leaving 6 bases between them. This CDR3 region has 14 residues.

The chain is built from TRBV19 and TRBJ1-5; 10 positions agree with TRBD1. The length of the CDR3 is 16 residues. The ends lost 5 bases at V and 4 bases at J; junction bases unmatched: 8. The germline CDR1 and CDR2 sequences are LNHDA and SQIVND (reference sequence). The CDR3 sequence is CASSVQTGGRNQPQHF. In DNA form, the CDR3 reads TGTGCCAGTAGTGTCCAGACAGGGGGCAGAAATCAGCCCCAGCATTTT.

V usage is TRBV5-4 and J usage is TRBJ1-2; the match to TRBD1 covers 11 bases. V dropped 6 bases and J dropped 4; count of bases not matched to a gene: 11. In germline, CDR1 is SGHNT, CDR2 YYREEE (reference sequence). This CDR3 region has 16 residues. CDR3: CASTEGGTGGSYGYTF. CDR3 DNA: TGTGCCAGCACCGAAGGGGGGACAGGGGGTAGCTATGGCTACACCTTC.

This sequence joins TRBV7-3 and TRBJ2-2, with 7 bases fitting TRBD2. The germline V gene encodes CDR1 SGHTA and CDR2 FQGTGA. V was clipped by 4 bases and J by 4 bases; unmatched bases: 3. The CDR3 length is 14 residues. The CDR3 loop is CASSWTSSTGELFF. The DNA of the CDR3 is TGTGCCAGCAGCTGGACTAGTTCCACCGGGGAGCTGTTTTTT. Full variable domain (remainder filled in from reference TRBV7-3 and TRBJ2-2): GAGVSQTPSNKVTEKGKYVELRCDPISGHTALYWYRQSLGQGPEFLIYFQGTGAADDSGLPNDRFFAVRPEGSVSTLKIQRTERGDSAVYLCASSWTSSTGELFFGEGSRLTVL.

This chain links TRBV11-2 with TRBJ1-1; TRBD1 aligns across 10 bases. The germline V gene has CDR1 SGHAT and CDR2 FQNNGV. After removal of 5 bases from V and 5 bases from J, the junction contained 5 bases not matched to a gene. The length of the CDR3 is 14 residues. CDR3 DNA sequence: TGTGCCAGCAGCAAGACAGGGGGCAAAACTGAAGCTTTCTTT. It specifies CASSKTGGKTEAFF.

This chain connects TRBV10-2 to TRBJ1-1; maybe TRBD1 (6 bases). The CDR3 loop spans 15 amino acids. Trimming removed 7 bases at V and 0 bases at J, with 15 bases between. Germline V gives CDR1 WSHSY, CDR2 SAAADI. The CDR3 is CASKGGAYMNTEAFF. CDR3 DNA: TGCGCCAGCAAAGGGGGAGCCTACATGAACACTGAAGCTTTCTTT.

CDR3 sequence: CASSATSGGALETQYF. Here the CDR3 DNA reads TGTGCCAGCAGCGCCACTAGCGGGGGGGCCTTGGAGACCCAGTACTTC. The chain links TRBV7-8 to TRBJ2-5; TRBD2 aligns across 13 bases. CDR3 length: 16 residues. Germline trimming cut 5 bases from V and 5 bases from J; bases unmatched to any gene: 8. Germline assignment: CDR1 SGHVS and CDR2 FQNEAQ.

The chain is built from TRBV5-4 and TRBJ1-2; D not certain. Germline CDR1 is SGHNT and CDR2 is YYREEE (reference sequence). The CDR3 spans 13 residues. Between the trimmed V and J ends, which lost 0 bases and 3 bases, there was a span of 6 bases. The CDR3 loop reads CASSLAQYYGYTF. Here the CDR3 DNA reads TGTGCCAGCAGCTTGGCACAGTACTATGGCTACACCTTC.

The chain's CDR3 is CASSETGYEQYF. In DNA, the CDR3 is TGTGCCAGCAGTGAAACGGGGTACGAGCAGTACTTC. V is TRBV6-1 and J is TRBJ2-7, with TRBD2 as a possible D gene (5 bases). There are 12 residues in the CDR3. CDR1 is MNHNS and CDR2 is SASEGT in the germline V gene. Trimming removed 2 bases from V and 4 bases from J, with 6 bases in between.

CDR3 loop: CASSLAPGTGSNEQYF. CDR3 coding DNA: TGTGCCAGCAGCTTAGCCCCCGGGACAGGGTCTAACGAGCAGTACTTC. This rearrangement joins TRBV11-2 to TRBJ2-7, with 9 bases aligning to TRBD1. The germline V gene has CDR1 SGHAT and CDR2 FQNNGV. There are 16 residues in the CDR3. With V trimmed by 1 base and J by 5 bases, 9 bases remained unmatched. The full variable domain, with the rest looked up from reference TRBV11-2 and TRBJ2-7, is EAGVAQSPRYKIIEKRQSVAFWCNPISGHATLYWYQQILGQGPKLLIQFQNNGVVDDSQLPKDRFSAERLKGVDSTLKIQPAKLEDSAVYLCASSLAPGTGSNEQYFGPGTRLTVT.

The chain employs TRBV25-1 and TRBJ2-3, with D perhaps matching TRBD1 or TRBD2 (5 bases each). V dropped 2 bases and J dropped 2 bases, with 11 bases sitting between them. The CDR3 runs 15 residues. CDR1 is MGHDK, CDR2 SYGVNS, per germline. The CDR3 DNA sequence: TGTGCCAGCAGTGAAGAATCGGGGCCCACAGATACGCAGTATTTT. Amino acid sequence: CASSEESGPTDTQYF.

A single count supports this clone. This sample includes further DNA sequences coding for the same CDR3. The chain employs TRBV7-2 and TRBJ1-5; weak D call: TRBD1 (5 bases). Between the trimmed V and J ends, which lost 5 bases and 2 bases, there was a span of 10 bases. Germline V gives CDR1 SGHTA, CDR2 FQGNSA. The CDR3 spans 14 residues. CDR3 region: CASSPGRGNQPQHF. The CDR3 nucleotides are TGTGCCAGCAGCCCGGGCAGGGGCAATCAGCCCCAGCATTTT. Variable domain in full (rest from reference TRBV7-2 and TRBJ1-5): GAGVSQSPSNKVTEKGKDVELRCDPISGHTALYWYRQSLGQGLEFLIYFQGNSAPDKSGLPSDRFSAERTGGSVSTLTIQRTQQEDSAVYLCASSPGRGNQPQHFGDGTRLSIL.

The rearrangement uses TRBV12-5 and TRBJ2-7, with D tentatively TRBD2 (6 bases). Deletions cut 5 bases from V and 5 bases from J, with 19 bases between. Germline CDR1 is LGHNT and CDR2 is FRNRAP. This CDR3 spans 15 amino acids. The CDR3 nucleotides are TGTGCTAGTGGTCCTCCCTCCGGGGGTGATGACGAGCAGTACTTC. It translates to CASGPPSGGDDEQYF.

The chain is built from TRBV19 and TRBJ2-1; 7 positions agree with TRBD2. Germline V gene sequence: CDR1 LNHDA, CDR2 SQIVND (reference sequence). The CDR3 is 15 amino acids. J gave up 3 bases and V 5 bases, and 7 bases lay outside the gene matches. The CDR3 bases are TGTGCCAGTAGTCCCCTTCGGGGGGTCTACAATGAGCAGTTCTTC. Protein product: CASSPLRGVYNEQFF.

DNA of the CDR3: TGTGCCAGCAGCTTAGCGGGGGCAGGAGCAGATACGCAGTATTTT. It is translated as CASSLAGAGADTQYF. The gene calls are TRBV7-2 and TRBJ2-3; possible D gene TRBD1, 6 bases. CDR1 and CDR2 (germline): SGHTA, FQGNSA. Trimming took off 0 bases at V and 4 bases at J, with 11 bases between the two ends. The CDR3 length is 15 residues.

This CDR3 is CASSFGEEAFF. CDR3 DNA sequence: TGTGCCAGCAGCTTCGGGGAGGAAGCTTTCTTT. V gene TRBV5-6 combines with J gene TRBJ1-1; D is undetermined. V lost 2 bases to trimming and J lost 8 bases, with 7 bases between them. This CDR3 has 11 residues. Germline V gene data show CDR1 as SGHDT and CDR2 as YYEEEE.